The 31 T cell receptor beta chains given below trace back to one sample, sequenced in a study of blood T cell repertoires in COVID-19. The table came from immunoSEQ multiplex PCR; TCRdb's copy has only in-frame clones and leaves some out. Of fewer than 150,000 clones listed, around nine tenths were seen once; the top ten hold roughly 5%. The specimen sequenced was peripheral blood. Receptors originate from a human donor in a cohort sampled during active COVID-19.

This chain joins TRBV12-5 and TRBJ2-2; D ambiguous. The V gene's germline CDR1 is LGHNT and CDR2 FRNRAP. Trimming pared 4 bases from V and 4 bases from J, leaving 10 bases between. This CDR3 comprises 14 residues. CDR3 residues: CASGSHVPTGELFF. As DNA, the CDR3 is TGTGCTAGTGGTTCCCATGTTCCCACCGGGGAGCTGTTTTTT.

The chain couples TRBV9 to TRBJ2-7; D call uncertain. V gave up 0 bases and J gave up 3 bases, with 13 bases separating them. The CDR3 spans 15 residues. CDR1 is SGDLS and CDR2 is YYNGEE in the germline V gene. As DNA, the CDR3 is TGTGCCAGCAGCGTAGACCTATATTGTTACTACGAGCAGTACTTC. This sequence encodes CASSVDLYCYYEQYF.

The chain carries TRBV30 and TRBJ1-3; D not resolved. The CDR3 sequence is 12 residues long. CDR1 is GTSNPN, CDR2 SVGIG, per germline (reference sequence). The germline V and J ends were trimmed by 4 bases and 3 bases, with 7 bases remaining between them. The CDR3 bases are TGTGCCTGGACCCCCTATGGAAACACCATATATTTT. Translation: CAWTPYGNTIYF.

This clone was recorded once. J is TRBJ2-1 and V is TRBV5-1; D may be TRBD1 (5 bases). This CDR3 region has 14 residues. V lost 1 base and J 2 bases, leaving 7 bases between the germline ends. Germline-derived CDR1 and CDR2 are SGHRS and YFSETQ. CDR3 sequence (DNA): TGCGCCAGCAGCTTGACAGGACCCTACAATGAGCAGTTCTTC. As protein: CASSLTGPYNEQFF.

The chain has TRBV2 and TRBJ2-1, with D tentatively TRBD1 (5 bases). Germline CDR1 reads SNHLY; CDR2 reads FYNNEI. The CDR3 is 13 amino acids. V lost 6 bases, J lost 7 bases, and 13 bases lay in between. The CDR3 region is CASSAVGANEQFF. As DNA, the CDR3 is TGTGCCAGCAGCGCCGTAGGGGCTAATGAGCAGTTCTTC.

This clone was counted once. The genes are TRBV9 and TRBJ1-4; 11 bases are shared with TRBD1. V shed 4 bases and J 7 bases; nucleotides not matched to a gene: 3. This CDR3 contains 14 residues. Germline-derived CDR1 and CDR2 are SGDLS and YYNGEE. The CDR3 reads CASSMGQGGEKLFF. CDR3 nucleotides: TGTGCCAGCAGCATGGGACAGGGGGGTGAAAAACTGTTTTTT.

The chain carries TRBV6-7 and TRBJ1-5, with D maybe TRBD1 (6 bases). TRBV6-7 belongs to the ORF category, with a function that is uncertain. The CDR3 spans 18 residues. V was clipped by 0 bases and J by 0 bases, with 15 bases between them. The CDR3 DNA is TGTGCCAGCAGTTACTCGACGTGGGGGCCTTATAGCAATCAGCCCCAGCATTTT. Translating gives CASSYSTWGPYSNQPQHF.

The CDR3 DNA reads TGTGCCAGCAGCCCTGGGACAGTAGCGTCCTACGAGCAGTACTTC. The encoded protein is CASSPGTVASYEQYF. V is TRBV28 and J is TRBJ2-7, with 7 bases identical to TRBD1. Per the germline V gene, CDR1 is MDHEN and CDR2 is SYDVKM. Trimming cost V 6 bases and J 1 base; bases outside gene matches: 9. The CDR3 consists of 15 residues.

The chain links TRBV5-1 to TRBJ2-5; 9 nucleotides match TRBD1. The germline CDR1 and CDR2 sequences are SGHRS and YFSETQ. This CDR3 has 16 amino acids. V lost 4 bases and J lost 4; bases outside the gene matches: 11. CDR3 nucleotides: TGCGCCAGCAGCCCGGGCGGGACAGGGAAGGCAGAGACCCAGTACTTC. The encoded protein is CASSPGGTGKAETQYF.

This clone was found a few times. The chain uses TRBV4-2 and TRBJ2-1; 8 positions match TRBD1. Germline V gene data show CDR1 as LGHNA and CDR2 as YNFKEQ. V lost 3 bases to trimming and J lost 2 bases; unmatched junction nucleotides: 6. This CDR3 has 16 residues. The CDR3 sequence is CASSHRGQGTYNEQFF. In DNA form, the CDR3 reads TGTGCCAGCAGCCACCGCGGACAGGGCACCTACAATGAGCAGTTCTTC.

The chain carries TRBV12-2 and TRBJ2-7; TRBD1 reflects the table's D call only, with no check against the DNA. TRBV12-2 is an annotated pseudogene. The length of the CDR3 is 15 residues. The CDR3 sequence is CASRWGTAPIYEQYF. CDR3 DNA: TGTGCAAGTCGCTGGGGGACAGCTCCCATCTACGAGCAGTACTTC.

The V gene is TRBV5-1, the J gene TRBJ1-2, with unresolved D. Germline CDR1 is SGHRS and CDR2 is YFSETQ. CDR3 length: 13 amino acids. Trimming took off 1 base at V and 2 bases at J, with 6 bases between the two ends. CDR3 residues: CASSLPENYGYTF. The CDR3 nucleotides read TGCGCCAGCAGCTTGCCTGAGAACTATGGCTACACCTTC.

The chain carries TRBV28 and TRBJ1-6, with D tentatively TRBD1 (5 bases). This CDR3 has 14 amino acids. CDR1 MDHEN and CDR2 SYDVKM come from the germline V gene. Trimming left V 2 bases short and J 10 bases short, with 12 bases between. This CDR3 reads CASSLQGVSSPLHF. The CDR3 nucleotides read TGTGCCAGCAGTTTACAGGGTGTAAGCTCACCCCTCCACTTT.

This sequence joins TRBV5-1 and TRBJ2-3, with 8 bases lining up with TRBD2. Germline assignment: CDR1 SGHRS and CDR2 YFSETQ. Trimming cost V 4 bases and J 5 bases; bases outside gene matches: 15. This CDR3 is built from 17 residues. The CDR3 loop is CASSHKGWSSGQDTQYF. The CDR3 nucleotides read TGCGCCAGCAGCCACAAGGGGTGGTCTAGCGGGCAAGATACGCAGTATTTT.

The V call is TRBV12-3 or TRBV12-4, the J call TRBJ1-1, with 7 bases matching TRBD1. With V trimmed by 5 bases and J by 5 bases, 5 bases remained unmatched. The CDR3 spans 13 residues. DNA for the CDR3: TGTGCCAGCAGTCCAGGGGGGAGAACTGAAGCTTTCTTT. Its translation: CASSPGGRTEAFF.

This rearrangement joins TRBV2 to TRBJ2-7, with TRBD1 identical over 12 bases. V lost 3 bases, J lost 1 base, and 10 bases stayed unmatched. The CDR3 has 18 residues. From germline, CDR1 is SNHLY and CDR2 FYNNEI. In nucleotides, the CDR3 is TGTGCCAGCAGTGATTTTGGGGACAGGGGGCTCAGATCCTACGAGCAGTACTTC. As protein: CASSDFGDRGLRSYEQYF.

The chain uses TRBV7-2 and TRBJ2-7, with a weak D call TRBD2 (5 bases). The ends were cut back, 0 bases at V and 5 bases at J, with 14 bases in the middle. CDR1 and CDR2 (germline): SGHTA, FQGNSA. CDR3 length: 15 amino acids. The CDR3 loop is CASSLAPRGIDEQYF. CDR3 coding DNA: TGTGCCAGCAGCTTAGCGCCTCGAGGGATCGACGAGCAGTACTTC.

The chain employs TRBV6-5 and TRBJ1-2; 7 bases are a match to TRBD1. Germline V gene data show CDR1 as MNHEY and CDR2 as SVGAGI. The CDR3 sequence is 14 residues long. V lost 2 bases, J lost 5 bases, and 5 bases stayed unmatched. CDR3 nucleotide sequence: TGTGCCAGCAGTTACGATCGGGACAGTTATGGCTACACCTTC. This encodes CASSYDRDSYGYTF.

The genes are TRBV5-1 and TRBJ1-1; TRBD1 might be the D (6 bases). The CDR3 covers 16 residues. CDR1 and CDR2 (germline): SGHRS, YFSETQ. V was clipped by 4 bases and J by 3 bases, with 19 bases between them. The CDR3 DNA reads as TGCGCCAGCAGCGGAACGACAGGCGACGATTACACTGAAGCTTTCTTT. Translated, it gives CASSGTTGDDYTEAFF.

In DNA, the CDR3 is TGTGCCAGTAGTAGGGCTAAAAGGTCGCAAGAGACCCAGTACTTC. This sequence encodes CASSRAKRSQETQYF. The chain employs TRBV19 and TRBJ2-5, with unresolved D. The CDR3 is 15 residues long. Germline assignment: CDR1 LNHDA and CDR2 SQIVND (reference sequence). The V and J ends lost 4 bases and 2 bases respectively, with 14 bases between them.

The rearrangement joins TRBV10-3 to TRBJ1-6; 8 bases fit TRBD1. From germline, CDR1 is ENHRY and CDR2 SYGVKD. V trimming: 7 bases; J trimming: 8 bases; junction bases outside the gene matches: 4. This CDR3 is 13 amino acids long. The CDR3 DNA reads TGTGCCATCACGGACAGGGACGATTCACCCCTCCACTTT. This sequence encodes CAITDRDDSPLHF.

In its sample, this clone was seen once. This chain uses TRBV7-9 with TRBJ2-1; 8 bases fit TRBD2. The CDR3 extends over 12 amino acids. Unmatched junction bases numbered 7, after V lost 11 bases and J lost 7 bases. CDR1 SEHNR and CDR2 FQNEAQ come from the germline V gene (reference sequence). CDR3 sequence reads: CARGGGPNEQFF. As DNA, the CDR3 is TGTGCCCGCGGCGGGGGGCCGAATGAGCAGTTCTTC.

The CDR3 is CATRGAGASYNEQFF. The CDR3 nucleotides are TGTGCCACCAGGGGAGCGGGAGCTTCCTACAATGAGCAGTTCTTC. The genes are TRBV24-1 and TRBJ2-1, with TRBD2 identical over 8 bases. CDR1 KGHDR and CDR2 SFDVKD come from the germline V gene. The CDR3 has 15 amino acids. The trim removed 7 bases at V and 1 base at J, leaving 5 bases unmatched.

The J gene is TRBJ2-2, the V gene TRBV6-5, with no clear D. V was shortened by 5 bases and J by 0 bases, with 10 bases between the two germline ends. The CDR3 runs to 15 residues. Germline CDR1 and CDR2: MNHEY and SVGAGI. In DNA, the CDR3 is TGTGCCAGCAGTCTCCTACGTTCGAACACCGGGGAGCTGTTTTTT. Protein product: CASSLLRSNTGELFF.

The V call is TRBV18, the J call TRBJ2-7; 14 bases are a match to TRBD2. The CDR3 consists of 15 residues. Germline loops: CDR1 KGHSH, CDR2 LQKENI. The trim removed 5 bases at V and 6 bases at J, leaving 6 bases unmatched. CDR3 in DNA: TGTGCCAGCTCAGGGACTAGCGGGAGTTTGGCCGAGCAGTACTTC. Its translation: CASSGTSGSLAEQYF.

The DNA for the CDR3 is TGTGCCAGAAGCTTGGAAGGACACAACACAGATACGCAGTATTTT. It encodes CARSLEGHNTDTQYF. The chain links TRBV5-3 to TRBJ2-3, with D possibly being TRBD1 (5 bases). TRBV5-3 is marked as an open reading frame, function uncertain. The CDR3 has 15 residues. Trimming took 0 bases from V and 2 from J, leaving 10 bases between them.

The CDR3 spells CASSLALNTGELFF. The CDR3 DNA is TGTGCCAGCAGCTTAGCCCTAAACACCGGGGAGCTGTTTTTT. The V call is TRBV7-2, the J call TRBJ2-2; D gene unclear. CDR1 and CDR2 from the germline V gene are SGHTA and FQGNSA. This CDR3 has 14 amino acids. V was trimmed by 0 bases and J by 2 bases, leaving 4 bases between them.

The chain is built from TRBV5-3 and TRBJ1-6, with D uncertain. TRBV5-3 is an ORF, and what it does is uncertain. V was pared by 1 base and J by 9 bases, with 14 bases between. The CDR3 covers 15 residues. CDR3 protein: CARSLTTEGCSPLHF. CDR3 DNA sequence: TGTGCCAGAAGCTTGACCACAGAAGGTTGTTCACCCCTCCACTTT.

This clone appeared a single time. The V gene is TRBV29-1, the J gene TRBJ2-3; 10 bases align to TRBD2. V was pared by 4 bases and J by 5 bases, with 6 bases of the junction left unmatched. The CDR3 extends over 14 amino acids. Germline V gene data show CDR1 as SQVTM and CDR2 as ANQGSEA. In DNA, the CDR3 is TGCAGCGTTGCTCTAGCGGGAGATGGAGATACGCAGTATTTT. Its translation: CSVALAGDGDTQYF.

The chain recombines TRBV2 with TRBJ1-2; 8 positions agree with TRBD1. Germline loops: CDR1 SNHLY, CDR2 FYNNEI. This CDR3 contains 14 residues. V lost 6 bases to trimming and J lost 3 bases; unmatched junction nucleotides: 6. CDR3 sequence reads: CASSPDRGDYGYTF. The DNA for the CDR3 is TGTGCCAGCAGCCCCGACAGGGGCGACTATGGCTACACCTTC.

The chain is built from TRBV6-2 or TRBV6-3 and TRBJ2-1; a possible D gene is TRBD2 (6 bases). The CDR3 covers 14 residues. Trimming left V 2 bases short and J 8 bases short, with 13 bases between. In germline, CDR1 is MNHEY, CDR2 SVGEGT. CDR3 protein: CASSYAGSGDEQFF. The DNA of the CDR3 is TGTGCCAGCAGTTACGCGGGATCTGGCGATGAGCAGTTCTTC.